A selection of T cell receptor beta chains follows, all from one sample in a study of regulatory T cells in long-lasting Graves disease. MiXCR, applied by TCRdb to the multiplex PCR reads, yields one record per CDR3 protein. This table holds about half a million distinct CDR3 sequences, 12% found once. The sample was also linked to a second study, of T cells in Graves' hyperthyroidism and ophthalmopathy.

Specimen: peripheral blood mononuclear cells (PBMCs), collected at new diagnosis, from a patient treated with antithyroid drugs. The receptor set was obtained from a young woman with Graves disease. The conserved cysteine and the conserved F or W are not part of the CDR3 here. The order of the fields is V gene, J gene, CDR3 protein.

v_gene: TRBV6-2/TRBV6-3; j_gene: TRBJ1-3; CDR3aa: ASRPQRQGAGNTIY
v_gene: TRBV28; j_gene: TRBJ1-2; CDR3aa: ASSSPGTGGGNGYT
v_gene: TRBV28; j_gene: TRBJ1-1; CDR3aa: ASTVANTEAF
v_gene: TRBV11-1; j_gene: TRBJ1-5; CDR3aa: ASRPLKQGGGNQPQH
v_gene: TRBV10-2; j_gene: TRBJ1-5; CDR3aa: ASTTTENQPQH
v_gene: TRBV5-5; j_gene: TRBJ2-5; CDR3aa: ASSFQRAGETQY
v_gene: TRBV28; j_gene: TRBJ1-6; CDR3aa: ASSYRYGMNSPLH
v_gene: TRBV7-9; j_gene: TRBJ2-7; CDR3aa: ASSPGQARYEQY
v_gene: TRBV18; j_gene: TRBJ2-5; CDR3aa: ASSPVGARGTQY
v_gene: TRBV5-5; j_gene: TRBJ2-1; CDR3aa: ASSLTFLRERYNEQF
v_gene: TRBV5-1; j_gene: TRBJ2-5; CDR3aa: ASSWAGTGTGETQY
v_gene: TRBV6-4; j_gene: TRBJ2-1; CDR3aa: ASSKTSGSGYNEQF